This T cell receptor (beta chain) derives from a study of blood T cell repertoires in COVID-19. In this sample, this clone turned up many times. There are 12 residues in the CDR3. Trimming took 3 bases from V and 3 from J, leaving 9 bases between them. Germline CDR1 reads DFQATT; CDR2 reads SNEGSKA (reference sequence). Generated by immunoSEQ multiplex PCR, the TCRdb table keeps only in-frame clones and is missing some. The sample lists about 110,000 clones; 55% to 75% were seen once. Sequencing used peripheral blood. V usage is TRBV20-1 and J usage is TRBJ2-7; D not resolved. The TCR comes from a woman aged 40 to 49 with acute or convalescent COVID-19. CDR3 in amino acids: CSASNNVYEQYF. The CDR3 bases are TGCAGTGCTAGTAACAACGTCTACGAGCAGTACTTC.